These 8 T cell receptor beta chains came from one sample sequenced in a study of control samples from healthy donors and cancer patients. The table came from immunoSEQ multiplex PCR; TCRdb's copy has only in-frame clones and leaves some out. Here the sample spans about 65,000 clones, roughly nine tenths being singletons. Sequencing was done on a sample of PBMCs. The receptors were sampled from a woman in her forties or fifties with colorectal cancer.

The V gene is TRBV19, the J gene TRBJ1-1; TRBD1 matches 9 bases. V lost 8 bases and J lost 4; bases outside the gene matches: 5. The CDR3 length is 13 residues. Germline V gene data show CDR1 as LNHDA and CDR2 as SQIVND (reference sequence). CDR3 protein: CASEQGASTEAFF. Written as DNA, the CDR3 is TGTGCCAGTGAACAGGGGGCAAGCACTGAAGCTTTCTTT.

This chain uses TRBV2 with TRBJ1-5; maybe TRBD1 (5 bases). This CDR3 region has 14 residues. CDR1 SNHLY and CDR2 FYNNEI come from the germline V gene. Trimming pared 7 bases from V and 2 bases from J, leaving 12 bases between. CDR3 in amino acids: CASNPGGRNQPQHF. In DNA, the CDR3 is TGTGCCAGCAATCCGGGGGGTCGCAATCAGCCCCAGCATTTT.

The rearrangement links TRBV3-1 (or the pseudogene TRBV3-2) to TRBJ1-5; the D is unclear. Germline V gives CDR1 LGHDT, CDR2 YNNKEL (reference sequence). The CDR3 spans 14 residues. The V and J ends lost 1 base and 0 bases respectively, with 4 bases between them. CDR3 nucleotide sequence: TGTGCCAGCAGCCAAGCCGCTAGCAATCAGCCCCAGCATTTT. It codes for CASSQAASNQPQHF.

The chain combines TRBV29-1 with TRBJ2-5, with a weak D call TRBD1 (5 bases). The CDR3 contains 12 residues. Between the trimmed V and J ends, which lost 4 bases and 2 bases, there was a span of 8 bases. Germline V gene lookup returns CDR1 SQVTM and CDR2 ANQGSEA. CDR3 coding DNA: TGCAGCGTTGGGACACAGCAAGAGACCCAGTACTTC. Amino acids: CSVGTQQETQYF.

The chain joins TRBV7-3 to TRBJ1-1; no reliable D call. The V end lost 6 bases, the J end lost 5 bases, and 13 bases lay between the germline ends. Germline values: CDR1 SGHTA, CDR2 FQGTGA. This CDR3 spans 13 amino acids. The CDR3 DNA follows: TGTGCCAGCAGATTGACACCCGAGACTGAAGCTTTCTTT. This codes for CASRLTPETEAFF.

The chain recombines TRBV6-5 with TRBJ2-1; 8 bases match TRBD2. The CDR3 contains 15 residues. The V segment lost 4 bases and the J segment 2 bases; nucleotides outside the gene matches: 4. Per the germline V gene, CDR1 is MNHEY and CDR2 is SVGAGI. Here the CDR3 reads CASSLSGGPYNEQFF. For the CDR3, the DNA is TGTGCCAGCAGTTTAAGCGGGGGACCCTACAATGAGCAGTTCTTC.

The genes are TRBV2 and TRBJ2-5, with 9 bases identical to TRBD1. The CDR3 spans 15 residues. Germline values: CDR1 SNHLY, CDR2 FYNNEI. V shed 6 bases, J shed 5 bases, and the junction held 10 bases outside the gene matches. CDR3 region: CASRVQGAIWETQYF. The CDR3 DNA is TGTGCCAGCAGGGTACAGGGGGCCATTTGGGAGACCCAGTACTTC. The whole variable domain, filled in from reference TRBV2 and TRBJ2-5, reads EPEVTQTPSHQVTQMGQEVILRCVPISNHLYFYWYRQILGQKVEFLVSFYNNEISEKSEIFDDQFSVERPDGSNFTLKIRSTKLEDSAMYFCASRVQGAIWETQYFGPGTRLLVL.

The genes are TRBV11-2 and TRBJ2-7; D unclear. The CDR3 is 14 amino acids. V shed 4 bases and J shed 5 bases, with 15 bases lying between them. CDR1 and CDR2 (germline): SGHAT, FQNNGV. The CDR3 sequence is CASSYGPQVHEQYF. The CDR3 DNA is TGTGCCAGCAGCTACGGACCGCAAGTCCACGAGCAGTACTTC. The complete variable domain, with remaining parts taken from reference TRBV11-2 and TRBJ2-7, reads EAGVAQSPRYKIIEKRQSVAFWCNPISGHATLYWYQQILGQGPKLLIQFQNNGVVDDSQLPKDRFSAERLKGVDSTLKIQPAKLEDSAVYLCASSYGPQVHEQYFGPGTRLTVT.